This TCR beta chain was sequenced for a study of blood T cell repertoires in COVID-19. The assay was immunoSEQ multiplex PCR, and TCRdb's table has in-frame clones only and misses some. This sample has approximately 320,000 clones, with around 85% found just once. This clone has only one observation. Germline trimming cut 4 bases from V and 3 bases from J; bases unmatched to any gene: 6. Germline V gives CDR1 MNHEY, CDR2 SMNVEV (reference sequence). CDR3 length: 14 residues. This clonotype was sampled from a human donor in a cohort sampled during active COVID-19. Material for sequencing was peripheral blood. The gene calls are TRBV27 and TRBJ2-7, with TRBD1 matching 7 bases. The CDR3 sequence is CASSSPGQYYEQYF. The CDR3 bases are TGTGCCAGCAGTTCCCCGGGACAGTACTACGAGCAGTACTTC.